This passage covers 16 T cell receptor beta chains from one sample sequenced in a study of OX40 agonist ivuxolimab in advanced cancers. Clones were sequenced by immunoSEQ multiplex PCR, and TCRdb holds only the in-frame ones, with some missing. The profile covers 55,000 to 80,000 clones, with about 80% appearing a single time and more than 5.5% taken by the ten largest. Here the sequenced sample was CD4+ or CD8+ T cells sorted from blood, taken in a trial of the OX40 agonist ivuxolimab. All receptors derive from an adult with an advanced solid tumor such as melanoma, head and neck, liver or kidney cancer.

The V gene is TRBV5-8, the J gene TRBJ2-5, with 7 bases aligning to TRBD2. The J call may be faulty, since TRBJ2-7 better matches the DNA end. The CDR3 is 15 amino acids. CDR1 and CDR2 from the germline V gene are SGHTS and YDEGEE. The CDR3 sequence is CASSSYSGGSYEQYF. As DNA, the CDR3 is TGTGCCAGCAGTTCTTATAGCGGCGGGAGCTACGAGCAGTACTTC.

This CDR3 reads CASSQSTTGLTTDTQYF. Here the CDR3 DNA reads TGCGCCAGCAGTCAATCTACGACAGGCCTGACCACAGATACGCAGTATTTT. The chain employs TRBV23-1 and TRBJ2-3; D might be TRBD1 (6 bases). TRBV23-1 is sorted into the ORF group, with uncertain function. The germline V and J ends were trimmed by 0 bases and 2 bases, with 15 bases remaining between them. The CDR3 loop spans 17 amino acids.

V usage is TRBV2 and J usage is TRBJ1-1; TRBD1 matches 9 bases. CDR3 size: 18 residues. With 7 bases clipped from V and 0 bases from J, the junction kept 15 bases outside the gene matches. Per germline, CDR1 SNHLY and CDR2 FYNNEI. The CDR3 DNA sequence: TGTGCCAGCAACCGACGGAGACAGGGGGATTACTTGAACACTGAAGCTTTCTTT. Translated: CASNRRRQGDYLNTEAFF.

The chain uses TRBV27 and TRBJ2-7, with D possibly called TRBD1 or TRBD2 (5 bases each). CDR1 and CDR2 from the germline V gene are MNHEY and SMNVEV (reference sequence). There are 13 residues in the CDR3. The ends were cut back, 10 bases at V and 3 bases at J, with 16 bases in the middle. Written as DNA, the CDR3 is TGTGCCACCGCCGCCGGGGCTAGCTACGAGCAGTACTTC. Amino acids: CATAAGASYEQYF.

This clone occurred a few times. The chain joins TRBV6-5 to TRBJ2-1; 11 positions agree with TRBD2. Losses at the gene ends were 3 bases for V and 6 bases for J; bases not matched to a gene: 4. The CDR3 totals 15 residues. CDR1 and CDR2 (germline): MNHEY, SVGAGI. This chain's CDR3 is CASSYSGRAGNEQFF. The CDR3, as DNA: TGTGCCAGCAGTTATAGCGGGAGGGCTGGCAATGAGCAGTTCTTC.

This chain's CDR3 is CASLDRGEGDEQFF. The CDR3, as DNA: TGTGCCAGCCTTGACAGGGGGGAGGGTGATGAGCAGTTCTTC. This chain joins TRBV28 and TRBJ2-1; 9 bases agree with TRBD1. CDR3 length: 14 amino acids. CDR1 is MDHEN and CDR2 is SYDVKM in the germline V gene. V trimming: 8 bases; J trimming: 8 bases; junction bases outside the gene matches: 10.

The V and J genes are TRBV11-3 and TRBJ2-5; 8 bases map to TRBD2. Germline assignment: CDR1 SGHNT and CDR2 YENEEA. Trimming cost V 1 base and J 7 bases; bases outside gene matches: 14. CDR3 length equals 17 residues. The CDR3 sequence is CASSLGGTSGTPWTQYF. The DNA of the CDR3 is TGTGCCAGCAGCTTAGGGGGTACTAGCGGAACCCCTTGGACCCAGTACTTC.

This clone was counted a few times. The chain is built from TRBV5-8 and TRBJ2-5, with 7 bases aligning to TRBD1. The germline V gene has CDR1 SGHTS and CDR2 YDEGEE. CDR3 length: 14 residues. V gave up 3 bases and J gave up 2 bases; unmatched junction bases: 4. As DNA, the CDR3 is TGTGCCAGCAGCTCGGGGACAGTTCAAGAGACCCAGTACTTC. Encoded protein: CASSSGTVQETQYF.

J is TRBJ1-4 and V is TRBV9, with 10 bases that match TRBD1. Germline V gene lookup returns CDR1 SGDLS and CDR2 YYNGEE. V lost 0 bases to trimming and J lost 8 bases; unmatched junction nucleotides: 4. The CDR3 extends over 15 amino acids. The CDR3 DNA reads as TGTGCCAGCAGCGTAGGACAGGGGGCAGGGGAAAAACTGTTTTTT. The encoded protein is CASSVGQGAGEKLFF.

This clone has more than one count but fewer than ten. The chain links TRBV7-7 to TRBJ2-7; 7 bases agree with TRBD2. The CDR3 has 14 residues. The ends lost 0 bases at V and 7 bases at J; junction bases unmatched: 6. Germline V lookup: CDR1 SSHAT, CDR2 FNYEAQ (reference sequence). This CDR3 reads CASSLASGTGEQYF. DNA of the CDR3: TGTGCCAGCAGCTTAGCGAGCGGGACGGGGGAGCAGTACTTC.

The genes are TRBV21-1 and TRBJ1-2; the table assigns TRBD1, which was not confirmed against the DNA. TRBV21-1 is a recognized pseudogene. The CDR3 spans 15 residues. The CDR3 here is CASSGDRVGGNGYTF. The CDR3 DNA sequence: TGTGCCAGCAGCGGCGACAGGGTCGGTGGGAATGGCTACACCTTC.

This clone has just one count. This sequence joins TRBV5-1 and TRBJ2-2; 9 positions match TRBD1. Germline V lookup: CDR1 SGHRS, CDR2 YFSETQ. The CDR3 has 15 residues. V lost 3 bases, J lost 1 base, and 1 base stayed unmatched. The CDR3 region has the DNA TGCGCCAGCAGCTGGGGACAGGGGAACACCGGGGAGCTGTTTTTT. Its translation: CASSWGQGNTGELFF.

V and J are TRBV9 and TRBJ2-1; D possibly corresponds to TRBD1 (6 bases). The germline V and J ends were trimmed by 3 bases and 3 bases, with 13 bases remaining between them. CDR1 and CDR2 (germline): SGDLS, YYNGEE. The CDR3 sequence is 15 residues long. CDR3 region: CASSAQQGFYNEQFF. The CDR3 coding sequence is TGTGCCAGCAGCGCTCAACAGGGTTTCTACAATGAGCAGTTCTTC. Looking up the rest from reference TRBV9 and TRBJ2-1 gives the full variable domain: DSGVTQTPKHLITATGQRVTLRCSPRSGDLSVYWYQQSLDQGLQFLIQYYNGEERAKGNILERFSAQQFPDLHSELNLSSLELGDSALYFCASSAQQGFYNEQFFGPGTRLTVL.

The chain employs TRBV7-9 and TRBJ1-2; the D gene is possibly TRBD1 (6 bases). The germline V gene encodes CDR1 SEHNR and CDR2 FQNEAQ (reference sequence). CDR3 length equals 16 residues. Trimming removed 3 bases at V and 5 bases at J, with 19 bases between. CDR3 DNA sequence: TGTGCCAGCAGCTTTTTGCAAGGGGGGATTCAGTATGGCTACACCTTC. This translates into CASSFLQGGIQYGYTF. Combining the CDR3 with reference TRBV7-9 and TRBJ1-2 gives the whole variable domain DTGVSQNPRHKITKRGQNVTFRCDPISEHNRLYWYRQTLGQGPEFLTYFQNEAQLEKSRLLSDRFSAERPKGSFSTLEIQRTEQGDSAMYLCASSFLQGGIQYGYTFGSGTRLTVV.

The chain uses TRBV19 and TRBJ2-5; unclear D gene. The CDR3 contains 12 residues. Germline V CDR1 and CDR2: LNHDA, SQIVND (reference sequence). Trimming removed 5 bases from V and 7 bases from J, with 11 bases in between. The CDR3 sequence is CASSHTPGTQYF. The CDR3 DNA reads TGTGCCAGTAGTCACACACCGGGGACCCAGTACTTC.

This clone was counted once. The chain links TRBV7-9 to TRBJ1-2; 10 positions agree with TRBD1. CDR3 length equals 16 residues. Per germline, CDR1 SEHNR and CDR2 FQNEAQ (reference sequence). The junction had 9 bases not matched to a gene; V was cut back by 5 bases and J by 3 bases. Here the CDR3 reads CASSQSGTGDDYGYTF. The DNA for the CDR3 is TGTGCCAGCAGCCAATCTGGGACAGGGGACGACTATGGCTACACCTTC.